The 2 T cell receptor beta chains below all came from one sample that was sequenced in a study of cytomegalovirus exposure and HLA in healthy donors. Repertoires were generated with immunoSEQ multiplex PCR, while TCRdb's copy carries only in-frame clones and drops some. The repertoire holds around 300,000 clones, with around 90% as singletons. The sequencing sample was made of PBMCs. These receptors were taken from a man younger than 45 in good health and CMV-seronegative.

The chain uses TRBV10-1 and TRBJ2-1, with D maybe TRBD2 (6 bases). Germline V CDR1 and CDR2: WNHNN, SYGVQD (reference sequence). V lost 0 bases, J lost 12 bases, and 15 bases lay in between. CDR3 length: 14 residues. Here the CDR3 DNA reads TGCGCCAGCAGTGAGTCGGGACTTCCAAATAGGCAGTTCTTC. Translation: CASSESGLPNRQFF.

J is TRBJ2-1 and V is TRBV9; no clear D. This CDR3 is 15 amino acids long. CDR1 and CDR2 from the germline V gene are SGDLS and YYNGEE. Trimming took 0 bases from V and 4 from J, leaving 11 bases between them. The CDR3 sequence is CASSVASQIYNEQFF. DNA for the CDR3: TGTGCCAGCAGCGTAGCTTCCCAGATTTACAATGAGCAGTTCTTC.